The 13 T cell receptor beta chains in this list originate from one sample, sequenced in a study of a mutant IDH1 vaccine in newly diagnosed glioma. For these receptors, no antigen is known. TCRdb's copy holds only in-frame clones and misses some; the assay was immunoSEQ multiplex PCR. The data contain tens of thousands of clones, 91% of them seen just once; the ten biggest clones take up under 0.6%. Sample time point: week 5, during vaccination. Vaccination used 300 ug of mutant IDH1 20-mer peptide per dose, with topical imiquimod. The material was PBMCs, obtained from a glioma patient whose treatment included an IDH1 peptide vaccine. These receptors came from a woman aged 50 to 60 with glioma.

CDR3 amino acids: CASPTGAETQYF. For the CDR3, the DNA is TGTGCCAGCCCCACGGGAGCGGAGACCCAGTACTTC. This sequence joins TRBV9 and TRBJ2-5, with TRBD2 as a possible D gene (6 bases). This CDR3 has 12 amino acids. V lost 7 bases and J lost 5, with 12 bases in between. Looked up from germline, CDR1 is SGDLS and CDR2 is YYNGEE.

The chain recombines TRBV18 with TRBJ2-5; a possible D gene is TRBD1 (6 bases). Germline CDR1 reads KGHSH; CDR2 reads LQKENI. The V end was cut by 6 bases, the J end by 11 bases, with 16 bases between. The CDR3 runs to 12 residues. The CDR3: CASSHQPGDQYF. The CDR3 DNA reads TGTGCCAGCTCCCACCAGCCAGGGGATCAGTACTTC.

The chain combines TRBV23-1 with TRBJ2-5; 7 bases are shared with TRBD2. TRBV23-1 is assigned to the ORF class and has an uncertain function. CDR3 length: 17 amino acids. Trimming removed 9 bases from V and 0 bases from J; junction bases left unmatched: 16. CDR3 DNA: TGCGCCAGTTCCCTAGGGAGGGATAATCTGTACCAAGAGACCCAGTACTTC. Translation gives CASSLGRDNLYQETQYF.

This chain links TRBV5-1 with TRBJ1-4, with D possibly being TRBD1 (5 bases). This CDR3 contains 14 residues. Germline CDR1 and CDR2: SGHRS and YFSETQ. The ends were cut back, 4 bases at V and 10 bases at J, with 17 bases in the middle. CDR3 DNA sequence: TGCGCCAGCAGCCTTGAGGGGATTTCAGGAAAACTGTTTTTT. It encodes CASSLEGISGKLFF.

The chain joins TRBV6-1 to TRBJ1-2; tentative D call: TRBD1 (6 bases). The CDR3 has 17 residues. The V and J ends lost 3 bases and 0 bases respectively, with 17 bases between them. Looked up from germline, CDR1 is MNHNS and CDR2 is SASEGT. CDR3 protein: CASSELSLGGPNYGYTF. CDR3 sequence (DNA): TGTGCCAGCAGTGAGTTATCCTTAGGGGGACCTAACTATGGCTACACCTTC.

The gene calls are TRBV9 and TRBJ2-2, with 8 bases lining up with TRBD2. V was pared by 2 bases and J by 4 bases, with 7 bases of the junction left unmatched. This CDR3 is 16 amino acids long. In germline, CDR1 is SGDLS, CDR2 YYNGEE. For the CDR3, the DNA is TGTGCCAGCAGCGTCTTGGGAGCGGGAGTCACCGGGGAGCTGTTTTTT. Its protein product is CASSVLGAGVTGELFF.

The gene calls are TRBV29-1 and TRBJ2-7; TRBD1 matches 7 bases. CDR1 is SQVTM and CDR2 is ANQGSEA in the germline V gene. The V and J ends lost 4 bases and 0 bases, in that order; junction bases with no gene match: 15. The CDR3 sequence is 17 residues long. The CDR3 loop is CSVGGKYRGQPSYEQYF. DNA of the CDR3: TGCAGCGTTGGGGGAAAATACAGGGGACAACCCTCCTACGAGCAGTACTTC.

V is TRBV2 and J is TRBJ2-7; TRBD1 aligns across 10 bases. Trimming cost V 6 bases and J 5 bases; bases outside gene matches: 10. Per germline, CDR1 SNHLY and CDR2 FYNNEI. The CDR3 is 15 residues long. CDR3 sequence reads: CASRGTGTGAHEQYF. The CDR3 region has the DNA TGTGCCAGCAGGGGCACCGGGACAGGGGCTCACGAGCAGTACTTC.

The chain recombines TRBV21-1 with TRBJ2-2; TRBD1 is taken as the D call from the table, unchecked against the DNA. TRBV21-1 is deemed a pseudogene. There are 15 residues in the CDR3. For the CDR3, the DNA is TGTGCCAGCAGCAACTTGGACATGAACACCGGGGAGCTGTTTTTT. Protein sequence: CASSNLDMNTGELFF.

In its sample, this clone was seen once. This chain's CDR3 is CASSLARDSNQPQHF. CDR3 nucleotide sequence: TGTGCCAGCAGCTTAGCCAGAGATAGCAATCAGCCCCAGCATTTT. J is TRBJ1-5 and V is TRBV7-9, with no clear D. With 0 bases removed from V and 0 bases from J, the gap between germline ends came to 6 bases. Looked up from germline, CDR1 is SEHNR and CDR2 is FQNEAQ (reference sequence). This CDR3 comprises 15 residues.

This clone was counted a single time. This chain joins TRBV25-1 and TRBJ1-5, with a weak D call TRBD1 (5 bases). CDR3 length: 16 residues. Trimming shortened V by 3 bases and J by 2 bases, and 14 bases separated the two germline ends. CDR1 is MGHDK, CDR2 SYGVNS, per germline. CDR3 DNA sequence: TGTGCCAGCAGTGAGGGATTATGGGGGGGCAATCAGCCCCAGCATTTT. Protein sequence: CASSEGLWGGNQPQHF.

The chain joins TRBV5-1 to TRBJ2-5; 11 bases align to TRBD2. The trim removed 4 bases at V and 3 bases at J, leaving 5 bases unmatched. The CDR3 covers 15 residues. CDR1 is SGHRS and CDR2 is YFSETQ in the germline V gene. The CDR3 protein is CASSLMGLAEETQYF. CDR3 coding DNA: TGCGCCAGCAGCCTGATGGGACTAGCGGAAGAGACCCAGTACTTC.

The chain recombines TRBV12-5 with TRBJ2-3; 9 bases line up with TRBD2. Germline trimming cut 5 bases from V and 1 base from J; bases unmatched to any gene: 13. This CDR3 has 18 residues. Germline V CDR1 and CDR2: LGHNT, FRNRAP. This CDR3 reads CASGPWTSAILGTDTQYF. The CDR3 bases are TGTGCTAGTGGTCCATGGACTAGCGCTATCCTCGGCACAGATACGCAGTATTTT.